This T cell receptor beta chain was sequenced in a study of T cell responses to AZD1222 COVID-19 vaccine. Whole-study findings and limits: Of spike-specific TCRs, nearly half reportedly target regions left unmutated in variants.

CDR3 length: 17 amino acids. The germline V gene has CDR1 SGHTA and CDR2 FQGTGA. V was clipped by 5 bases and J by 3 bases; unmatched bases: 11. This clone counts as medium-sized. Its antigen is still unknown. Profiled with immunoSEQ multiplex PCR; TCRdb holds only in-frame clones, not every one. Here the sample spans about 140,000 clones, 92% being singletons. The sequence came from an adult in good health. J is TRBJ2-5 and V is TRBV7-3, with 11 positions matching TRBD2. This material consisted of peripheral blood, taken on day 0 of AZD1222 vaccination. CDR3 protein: CASSPRRSGLAEETQYF. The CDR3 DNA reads TGTGCCAGCAGCCCAAGGAGGTCGGGACTAGCGGAAGAGACCCAGTACTTC.